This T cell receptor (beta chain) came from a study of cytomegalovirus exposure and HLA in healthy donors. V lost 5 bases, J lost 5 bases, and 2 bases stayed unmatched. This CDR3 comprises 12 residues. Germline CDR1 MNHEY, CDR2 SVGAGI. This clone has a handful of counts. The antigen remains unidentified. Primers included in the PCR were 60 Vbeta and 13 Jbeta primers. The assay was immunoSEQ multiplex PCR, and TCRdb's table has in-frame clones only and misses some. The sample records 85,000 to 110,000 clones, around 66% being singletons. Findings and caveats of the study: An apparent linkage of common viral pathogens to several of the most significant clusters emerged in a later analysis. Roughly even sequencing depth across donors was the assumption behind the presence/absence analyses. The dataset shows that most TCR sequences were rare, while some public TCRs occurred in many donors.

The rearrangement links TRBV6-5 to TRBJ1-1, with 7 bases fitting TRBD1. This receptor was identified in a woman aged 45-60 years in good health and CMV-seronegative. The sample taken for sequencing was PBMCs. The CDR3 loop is CASSTGVTEAFF. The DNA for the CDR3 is TGTGCCAGCAGTACAGGGGTTACTGAAGCTTTCTTT.